A selection of T cell receptor beta chains follows, all from one sample in a study of blood T cells in healthy people across ages. TCRdb processed the 5' RACE reads anew with MiXCR; each CDR3 protein has one entry. This table holds 700,000 to 850,000 distinct CDR3 sequences, 53% found once. Specimen: blood. All receptors derive from a man aged 80 or over in good health. The CDR3 runs from the conserved cysteine through the conserved F or W. D genes are given only for firm matches. Rows may omit the clone size; those that give it use once, few, many or a size class.

clone_size j_call v_call d_call cdr3_aa cdr3_nt
once TRBJ1-2 TRBV6-1 NA CASSEASGFYGYTF TGTGCCAGCAGTGAAGCATCGGGTTTCTATGGCTACACCTTC
NA TRBJ1-5 TRBV5-1 NA CASSSLPSTGSNQPQHF TGCGCCAGCAGCTCCCTTCCCTCTACAGGAAGCAATCAGCCCCAGCATTTT
NA TRBJ2-1 TRBV6-2/TRBV6-3 TRBD1 CASSSPGTGSKQFF TGTGCCAGCAGTTCTCCCGGGACAGGGAGTAAGCAGTTCTTC
few TRBJ2-7 TRBV3-1 NA CASSQVGNEQYF TGTGCCAGCAGCCAAGTGGGCAACGAGCAGTACTTC
few TRBJ1-5 TRBV12-3/TRBV12-4 NA CASRVGGGGPQHF TGTGCCAGCAGGGTGGGGGGCGGGGGGCCCCAGCATTTT
NA TRBJ2-5 TRBV5-4 NA CASSLEGRRGSETQYF TGTGCCAGCAGCTTGGAGGGGCGTCGGGGATCCGAGACCCAGTACTTC
NA TRBJ2-1 TRBV6-5 NA CASSLTIGGQETQFF TGTGCCAGCAGTCTAACTATAGGGGGACAAGAGACCCAGTTCTTC
few TRBJ2-1 TRBV4-1 TRBD2 CASSQVGLAGVNEQFF TGCGCCAGCAGCCAAGTAGGTCTAGCGGGAGTCAATGAGCAGTTCTTC
many TRBJ2-7 TRBV29-1 TRBD1 CSVGRQGYEQYF TGCAGCGTTGGACGACAGGGGTACGAGCAGTACTTC
few TRBJ1-6 TRBV20-1 NA CSAPLTGNSYNSPLHF TGCAGTGCTCCCCTAACAGGAAACTCCTATAATTCACCCCTCCACTTT
NA TRBJ2-1 TRBV12-3/TRBV12-4 TRBD2 CVSSSLAGGPREQFF TGTGTCAGCAGTTCACTAGCGGGGGGGCCCCGAGAGCAGTTCTTC
once TRBJ1-5 TRBV20-1 TRBD1 CSASGTGSYQPQHF TGCAGTGCTAGTGGGACAGGGAGTTATCAGCCCCAGCATTTT
NA TRBJ1-5 TRBV24-1 NA CATKSDGSNQPQHF TGTGCCACCAAGTCGGACGGTAGCAATCAGCCCCAGCATTTT
NA TRBJ2-6 TRBV6-1 NA CASSQTGFTSGANVLTF TGTGCCAGCAGCCAGACAGGATTCACCTCTGGGGCCAACGTCCTGACTTTC